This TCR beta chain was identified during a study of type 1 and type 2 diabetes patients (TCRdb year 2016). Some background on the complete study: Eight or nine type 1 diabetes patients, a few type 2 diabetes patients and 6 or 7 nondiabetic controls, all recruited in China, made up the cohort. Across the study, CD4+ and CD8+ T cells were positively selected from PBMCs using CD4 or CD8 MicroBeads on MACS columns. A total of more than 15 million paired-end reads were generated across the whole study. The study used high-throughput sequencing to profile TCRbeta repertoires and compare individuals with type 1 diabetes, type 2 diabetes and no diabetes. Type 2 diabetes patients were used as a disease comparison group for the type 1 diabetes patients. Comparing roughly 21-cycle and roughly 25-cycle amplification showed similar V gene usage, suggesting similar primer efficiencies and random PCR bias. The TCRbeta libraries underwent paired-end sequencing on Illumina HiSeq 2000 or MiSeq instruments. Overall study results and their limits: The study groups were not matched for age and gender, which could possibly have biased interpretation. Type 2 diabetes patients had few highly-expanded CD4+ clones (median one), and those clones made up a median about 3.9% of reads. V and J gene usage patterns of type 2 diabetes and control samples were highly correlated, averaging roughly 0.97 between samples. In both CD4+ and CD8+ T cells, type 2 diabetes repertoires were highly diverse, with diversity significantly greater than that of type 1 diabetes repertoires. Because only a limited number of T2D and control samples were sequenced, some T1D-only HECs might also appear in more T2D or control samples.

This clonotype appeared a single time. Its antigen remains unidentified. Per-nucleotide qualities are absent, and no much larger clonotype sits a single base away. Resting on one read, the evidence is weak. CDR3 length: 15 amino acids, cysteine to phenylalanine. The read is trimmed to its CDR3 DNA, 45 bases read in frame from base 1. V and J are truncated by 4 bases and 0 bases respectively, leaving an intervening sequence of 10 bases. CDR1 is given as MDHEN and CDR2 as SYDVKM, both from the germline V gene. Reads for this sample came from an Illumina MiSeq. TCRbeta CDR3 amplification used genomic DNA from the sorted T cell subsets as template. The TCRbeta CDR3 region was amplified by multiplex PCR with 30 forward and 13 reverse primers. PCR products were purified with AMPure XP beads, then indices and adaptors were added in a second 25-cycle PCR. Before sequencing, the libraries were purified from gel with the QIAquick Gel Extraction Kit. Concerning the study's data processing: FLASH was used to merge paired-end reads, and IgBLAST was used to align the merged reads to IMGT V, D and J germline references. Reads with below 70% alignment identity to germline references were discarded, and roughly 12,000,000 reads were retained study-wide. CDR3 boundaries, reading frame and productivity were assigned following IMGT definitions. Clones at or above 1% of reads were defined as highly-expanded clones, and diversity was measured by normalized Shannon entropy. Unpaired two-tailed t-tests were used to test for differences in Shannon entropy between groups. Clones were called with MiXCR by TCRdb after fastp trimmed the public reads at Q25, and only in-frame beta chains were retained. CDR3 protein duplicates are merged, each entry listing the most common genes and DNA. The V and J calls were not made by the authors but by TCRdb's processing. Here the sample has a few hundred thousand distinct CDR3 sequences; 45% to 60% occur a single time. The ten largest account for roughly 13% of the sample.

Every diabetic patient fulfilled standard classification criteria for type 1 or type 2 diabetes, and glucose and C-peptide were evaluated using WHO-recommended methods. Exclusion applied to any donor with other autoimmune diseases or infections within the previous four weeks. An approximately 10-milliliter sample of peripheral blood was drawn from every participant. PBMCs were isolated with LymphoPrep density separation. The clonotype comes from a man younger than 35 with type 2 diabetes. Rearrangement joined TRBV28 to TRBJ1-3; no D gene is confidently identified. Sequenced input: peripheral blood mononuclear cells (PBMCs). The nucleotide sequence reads TGTGCCAGCAGTTCCAACGGAGCCTCTGGAAACACCATATATTTT. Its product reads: CASSSNGASGNTIYF.